Included here is one TCR beta chain sequence, with context. The antigen is unknown. The CDR3 runs to 16 residues. V lost 1 base to trimming and J lost 2 bases, with 12 bases between them. Germline V gene lookup returns CDR1 SGHVS and CDR2 FQNEAQ. The data belong to a study of OX40 agonist ivuxolimab in advanced cancers. Study-wide background: Dose-escalation patients were diagnosed with hepatocellular carcinoma, melanoma, renal cell cancer or head and neck cancer. Partial responses were recorded for three patients, including one with hepatocellular carcinoma and two with cutaneous melanoma. Study-level findings and limits: Some nonresponders additionally presented with little normalized T-cell clonal expansion. Expanded clones were, on average, more numerous in CD8+ T cells than in CD4+.

Generated by immunoSEQ multiplex PCR, the TCRdb table keeps only in-frame clones and is missing some. This sample has just over 25,000 clones, with approximately 86% found just once. The TCR comes from an adult with an advanced solid tumor such as melanoma, head and neck, liver or kidney cancer. The source was CD4+ or CD8+ T cells sorted from blood, collected in a trial of the OX40 agonist ivuxolimab. The gene calls are TRBV7-8 and TRBJ1-3; D ambiguous. The CDR3 coding sequence is TGTGCCAGCAGCTTAGAAAAATCTGGGACTGGAAACACCATATATTTT. The encoded protein is CASSLEKSGTGNTIYF. Full variable domain (outside the CDR3, taken from reference TRBV7-8 and TRBJ1-3): GAGVSQSPRYKVAKRGQDVALRCDPISGHVSLFWYQQALGQGPEFLTYFQNEAQLDKSGLPSDRFFAERPEGSVSTLKIQRTQQEDSAVYLCASSLEKSGTGNTIYFGEGSWLTVV.